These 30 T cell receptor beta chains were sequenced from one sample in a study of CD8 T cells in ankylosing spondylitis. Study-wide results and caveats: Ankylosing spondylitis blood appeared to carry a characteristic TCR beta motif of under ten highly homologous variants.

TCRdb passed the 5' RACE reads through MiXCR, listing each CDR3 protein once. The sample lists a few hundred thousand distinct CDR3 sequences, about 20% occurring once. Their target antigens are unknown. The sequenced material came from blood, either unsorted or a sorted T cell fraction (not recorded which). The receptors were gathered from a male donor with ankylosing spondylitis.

DNA of the CDR3: TGCGCCAGCAGCCAGGGGACAAACACAGATACGCAGTATTTT. Its protein is CASSQGTNTDTQYF. This rearrangement joins TRBV4-3 to TRBJ2-3; TRBD1 might be the D (6 bases). CDR1 LGHNA and CDR2 YSLEER come from the germline V gene. The CDR3 is 14 amino acids. Trimming shortened V by 3 bases and J by 2 bases, and 9 bases separated the two germline ends.

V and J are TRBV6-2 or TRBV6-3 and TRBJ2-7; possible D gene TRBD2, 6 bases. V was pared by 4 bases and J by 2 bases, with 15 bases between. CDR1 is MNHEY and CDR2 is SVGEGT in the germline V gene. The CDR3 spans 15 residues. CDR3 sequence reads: CASSLLAARAYEQYF. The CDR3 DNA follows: TGTGCCAGCAGTTTATTAGCGGCTAGAGCCTACGAGCAGTACTTC.

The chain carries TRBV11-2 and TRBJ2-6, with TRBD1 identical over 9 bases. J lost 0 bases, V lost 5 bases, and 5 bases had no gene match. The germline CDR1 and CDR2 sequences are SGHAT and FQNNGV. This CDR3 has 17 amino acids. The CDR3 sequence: CASSKNRGRSGANVLTF. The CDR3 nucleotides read TGTGCCAGCAGCAAGAACAGGGGGCGCTCTGGGGCCAACGTCCTGACTTTC.

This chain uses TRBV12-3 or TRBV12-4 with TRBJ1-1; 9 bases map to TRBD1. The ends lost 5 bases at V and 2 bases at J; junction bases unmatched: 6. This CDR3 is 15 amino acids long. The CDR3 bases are TGTGCCAGCAGTATGACAGGGGGGATCAACACTGAAGCTTTCTTT. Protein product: CASSMTGGINTEAFF.

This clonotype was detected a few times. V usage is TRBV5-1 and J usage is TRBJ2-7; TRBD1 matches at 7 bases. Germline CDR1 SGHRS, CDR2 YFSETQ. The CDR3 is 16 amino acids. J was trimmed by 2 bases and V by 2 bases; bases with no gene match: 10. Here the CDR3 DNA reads TGCGCCAGCAGCTTAGCCTCCGGGACAGCAGCCTACGAGCAGTACTTC. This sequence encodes CASSLASGTAAYEQYF.

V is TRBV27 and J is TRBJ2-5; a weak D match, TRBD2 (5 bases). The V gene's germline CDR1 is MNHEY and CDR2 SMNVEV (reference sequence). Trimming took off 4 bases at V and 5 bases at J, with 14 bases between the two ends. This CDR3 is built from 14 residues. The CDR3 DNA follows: TGTGCCAGCAGTTCCCGGATCCGGAGGGAGACCCAGTACTTC. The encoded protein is CASSSRIRRETQYF.

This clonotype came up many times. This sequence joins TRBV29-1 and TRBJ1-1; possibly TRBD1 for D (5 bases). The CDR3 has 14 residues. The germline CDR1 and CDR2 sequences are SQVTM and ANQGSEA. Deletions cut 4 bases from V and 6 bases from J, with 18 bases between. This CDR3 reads CSVVRDTGVAEAFF. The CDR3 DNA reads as TGCAGCGTTGTTAGGGATACGGGGGTGGCTGAAGCTTTCTTT. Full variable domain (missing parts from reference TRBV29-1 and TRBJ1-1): SAVISQKPSRDICQRGTSLTIQCQVDSQVTMMFWYRQQPGQSLTLIATANQGSEATYESGFVIDKFPISRPNLTFSTLTVSNMSPEDSSIYLCSVVRDTGVAEAFFGQGTRLTVV.

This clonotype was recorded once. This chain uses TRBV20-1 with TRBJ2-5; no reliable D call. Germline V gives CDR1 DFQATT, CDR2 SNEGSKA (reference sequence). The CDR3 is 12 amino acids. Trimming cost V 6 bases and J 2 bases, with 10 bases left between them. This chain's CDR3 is CSAVVFQETQYF. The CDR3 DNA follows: TGCAGTGCGGTAGTGTTTCAAGAGACCCAGTACTTC.

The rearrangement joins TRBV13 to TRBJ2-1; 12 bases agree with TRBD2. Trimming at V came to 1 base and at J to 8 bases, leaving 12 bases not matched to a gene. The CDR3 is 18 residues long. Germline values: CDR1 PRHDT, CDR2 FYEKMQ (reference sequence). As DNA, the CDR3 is TGTGCCAGCAGCTTAGTTGGGCGACTAGCGGGAGTAGGTTATGAGCAGTTCTTC. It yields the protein CASSLVGRLAGVGYEQFF.

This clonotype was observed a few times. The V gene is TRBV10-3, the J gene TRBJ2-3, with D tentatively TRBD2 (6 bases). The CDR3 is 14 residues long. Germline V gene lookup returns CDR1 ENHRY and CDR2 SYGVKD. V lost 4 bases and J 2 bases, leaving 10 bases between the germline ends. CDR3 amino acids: CAISGGETTDTQYF. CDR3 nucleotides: TGTGCCATCAGTGGGGGGGAAACCACAGATACGCAGTATTTT.

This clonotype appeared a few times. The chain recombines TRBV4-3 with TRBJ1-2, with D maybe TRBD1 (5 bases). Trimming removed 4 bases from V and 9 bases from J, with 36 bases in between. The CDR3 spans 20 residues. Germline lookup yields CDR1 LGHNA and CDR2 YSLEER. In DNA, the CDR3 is TGCGCCAGCAGCCGCCAAATGAGTCGAGGGGTAGTTATGGCTGTTCACCGCTACACCTTC. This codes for CASSRQMSRGVVMAVHRYTF.

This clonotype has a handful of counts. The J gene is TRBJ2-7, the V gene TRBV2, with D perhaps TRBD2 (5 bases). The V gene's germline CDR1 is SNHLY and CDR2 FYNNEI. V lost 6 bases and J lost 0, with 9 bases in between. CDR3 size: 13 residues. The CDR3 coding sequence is TGTGCCAGCAGAGCTGACTACTCCTACGAGCAGTACTTC. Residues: CASRADYSYEQYF.

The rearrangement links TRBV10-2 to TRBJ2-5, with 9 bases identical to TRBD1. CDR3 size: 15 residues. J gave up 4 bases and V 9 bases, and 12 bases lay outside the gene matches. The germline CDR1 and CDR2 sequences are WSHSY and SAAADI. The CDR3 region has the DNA TGCGCCAGTCCACCGGGACAGGGAATCGTAGAGACCCAGTACTTC. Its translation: CASPPGQGIVETQYF.

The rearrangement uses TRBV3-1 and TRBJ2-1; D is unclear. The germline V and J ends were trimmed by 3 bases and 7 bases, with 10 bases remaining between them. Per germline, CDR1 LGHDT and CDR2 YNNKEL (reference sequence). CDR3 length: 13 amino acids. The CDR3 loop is CASSHLRVNEQFF. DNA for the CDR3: TGTGCCAGCAGCCATCTCCGGGTGAATGAGCAGTTCTTC.

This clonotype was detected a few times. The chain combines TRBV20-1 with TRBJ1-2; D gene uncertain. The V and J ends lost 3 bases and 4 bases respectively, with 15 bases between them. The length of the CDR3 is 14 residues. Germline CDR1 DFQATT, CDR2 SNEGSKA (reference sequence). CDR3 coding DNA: TGCAGTGCTAGCCGGGGTCCTCTAGGCTATGGCTACACCTTC. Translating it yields CSASRGPLGYGYTF.

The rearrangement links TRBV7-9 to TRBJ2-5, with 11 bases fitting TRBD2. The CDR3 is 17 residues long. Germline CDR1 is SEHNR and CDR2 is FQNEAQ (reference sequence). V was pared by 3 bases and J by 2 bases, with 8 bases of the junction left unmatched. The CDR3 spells CASSLGSSGRPQETQYF. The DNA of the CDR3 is TGTGCCAGCAGCTTGGGGTCTAGCGGGAGGCCTCAAGAGACCCAGTACTTC.

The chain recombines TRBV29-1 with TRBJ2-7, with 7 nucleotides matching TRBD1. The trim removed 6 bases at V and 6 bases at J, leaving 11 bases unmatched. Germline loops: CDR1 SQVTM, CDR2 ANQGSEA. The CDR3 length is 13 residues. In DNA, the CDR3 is TGCAGCGTCTCGTCGACAGGGAGTCGCGAGCAGTACTTC. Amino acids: CSVSSTGSREQYF.

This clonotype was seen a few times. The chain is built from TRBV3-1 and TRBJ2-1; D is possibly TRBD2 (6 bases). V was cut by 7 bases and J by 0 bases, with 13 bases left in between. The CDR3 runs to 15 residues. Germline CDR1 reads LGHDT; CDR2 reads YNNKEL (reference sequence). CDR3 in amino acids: CASTHRSGSYNEQFF. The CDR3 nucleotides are TGTGCCAGCACCCACCGTAGCGGCTCCTACAATGAGCAGTTCTTC.

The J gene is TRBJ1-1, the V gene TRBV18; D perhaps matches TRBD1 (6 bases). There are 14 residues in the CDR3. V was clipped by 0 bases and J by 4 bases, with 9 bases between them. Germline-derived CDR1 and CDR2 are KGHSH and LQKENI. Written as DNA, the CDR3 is TGTGCCAGCTCACCACCGGACAGCCGCACTGAAGCTTTCTTT. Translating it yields CASSPPDSRTEAFF.

CDR3 loop: CASSLWVAGADTQYF. The CDR3 bases are TGTGCCAGCAGCTTATGGGTAGCGGGGGCAGATACGCAGTATTTT. The chain has TRBV7-9 and TRBJ2-3; 9 bases fit TRBD2. CDR1 and CDR2 from the germline V gene are SEHNR and FQNEAQ (reference sequence). Germline trimming cut 2 bases from V and 4 bases from J; bases unmatched to any gene: 4. This CDR3 is built from 15 residues. The full variable domain, in which reference TRBV7-9 and TRBJ2-3 provide the parts outside the CDR3, is DTGVSQNPRHKITKRGQNVTFRCDPISEHNRLYWYRQTLGQGPEFLTYFQNEAQLEKSRLLSDRFSAERPKGSFSTLEIQRTEQGDSAMYLCASSLWVAGADTQYFGPGTRLTVL.

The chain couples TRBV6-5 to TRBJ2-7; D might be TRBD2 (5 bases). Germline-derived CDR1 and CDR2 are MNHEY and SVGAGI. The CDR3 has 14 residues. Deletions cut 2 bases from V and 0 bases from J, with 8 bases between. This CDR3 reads CASSYQRDSYEQYF. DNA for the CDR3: TGTGCCAGCAGTTACCAACGGGACTCCTACGAGCAGTACTTC.

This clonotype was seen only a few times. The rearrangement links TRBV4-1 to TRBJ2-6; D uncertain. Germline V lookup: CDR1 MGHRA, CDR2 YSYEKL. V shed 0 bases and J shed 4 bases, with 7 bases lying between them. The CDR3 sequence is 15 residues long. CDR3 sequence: CASSQDGQGANVLTF. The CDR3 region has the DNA TGCGCCAGCAGCCAAGATGGTCAGGGGGCCAACGTCCTGACTTTC.

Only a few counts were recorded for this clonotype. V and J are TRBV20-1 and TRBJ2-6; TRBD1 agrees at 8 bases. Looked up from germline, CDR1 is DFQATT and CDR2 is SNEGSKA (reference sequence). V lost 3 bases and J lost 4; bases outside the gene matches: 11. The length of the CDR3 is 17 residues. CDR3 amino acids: CSARRSTGEAGANVLTF. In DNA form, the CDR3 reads TGCAGTGCTAGGAGATCGACAGGGGAAGCAGGGGCCAACGTCCTGACTTTC.

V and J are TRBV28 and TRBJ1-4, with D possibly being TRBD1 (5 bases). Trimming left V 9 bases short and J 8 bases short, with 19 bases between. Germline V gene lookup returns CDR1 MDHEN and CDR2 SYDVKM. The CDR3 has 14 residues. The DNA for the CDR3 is TGTGCCAGGAGTACGAGCCGGGGGATCGAAAAACTGTTTTTT. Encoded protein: CARSTSRGIEKLFF.

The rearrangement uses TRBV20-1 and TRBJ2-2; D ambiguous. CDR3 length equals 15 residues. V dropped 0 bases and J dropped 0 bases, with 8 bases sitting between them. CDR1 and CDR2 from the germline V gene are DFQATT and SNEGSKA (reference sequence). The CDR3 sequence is CSARDRLTNTGELFF. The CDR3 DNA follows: TGCAGTGCTAGAGATCGTCTAACGAACACCGGGGAGCTGTTTTTT.

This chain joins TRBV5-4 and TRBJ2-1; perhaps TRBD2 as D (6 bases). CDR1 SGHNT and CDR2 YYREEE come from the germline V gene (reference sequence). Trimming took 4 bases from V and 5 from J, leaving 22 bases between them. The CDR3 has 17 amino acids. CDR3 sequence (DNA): TGTGCCAGCAGCAAGCCCCGGGGGTTGTGGGAGCACAATGAGCAGTTCTTC. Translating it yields CASSKPRGLWEHNEQFF.

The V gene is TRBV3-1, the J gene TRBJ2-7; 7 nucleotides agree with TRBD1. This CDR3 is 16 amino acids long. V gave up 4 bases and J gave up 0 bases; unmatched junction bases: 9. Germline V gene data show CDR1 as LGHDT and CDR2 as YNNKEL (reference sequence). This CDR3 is CASSPLGGRSSYEQYF. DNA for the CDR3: TGTGCCAGCAGCCCCCTAGGGGGCCGGAGCTCCTACGAGCAGTACTTC.

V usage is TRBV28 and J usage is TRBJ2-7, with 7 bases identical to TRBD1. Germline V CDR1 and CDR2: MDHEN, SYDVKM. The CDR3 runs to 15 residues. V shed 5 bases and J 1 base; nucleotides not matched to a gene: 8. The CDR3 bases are TGTGCCAGCAGTCACTCAGGGGGTACGTCCTACGAGCAGTACTTC. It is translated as CASSHSGGTSYEQYF.

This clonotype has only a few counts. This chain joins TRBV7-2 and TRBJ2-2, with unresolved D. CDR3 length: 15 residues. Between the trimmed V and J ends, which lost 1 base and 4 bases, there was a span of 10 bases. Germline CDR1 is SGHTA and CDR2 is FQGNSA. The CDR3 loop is CASSLEQWSTGELFF. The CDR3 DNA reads TGTGCCAGCAGCTTAGAACAGTGGAGCACCGGGGAGCTGTTTTTT.

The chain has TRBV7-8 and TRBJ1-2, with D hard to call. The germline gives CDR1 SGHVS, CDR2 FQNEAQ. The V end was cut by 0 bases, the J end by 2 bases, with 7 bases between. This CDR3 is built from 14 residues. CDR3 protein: CASSLAGSNYGYTF. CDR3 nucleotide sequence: TGTGCCAGCAGCTTAGCGGGCAGCAACTATGGCTACACCTTC.